This entry is about one T cell receptor beta chain. As yet, its antigen is unknown. The CDR3 is 15 residues long. In germline, CDR1 is LNHDA, CDR2 SQIVND (reference sequence). V was shortened by 5 bases and J by 1 base, with 12 bases between the two germline ends. This sample stems from a study of T cell responses to AZD1222 COVID-19 vaccine. Study results and limitations: Possibly, clonal diversity was underestimated; donors were largely white British and included more females. Seropositive status at baseline applied to only 6 or 7 AZD1222 recipients. Targets within unmutated variant regions were reportedly found for nearly half of spike-specific TCRs.

Method: immunoSEQ multiplex PCR; TCRdb's copy keeps in-frame clones and lacks some. This table holds approximately 99,000 clones, approximately 89% found once. This material consisted of peripheral blood, taken on day 0 of MenACWY control vaccination. The chain carries TRBV19 and TRBJ1-5, with unresolved D. This TCR derives from an adult in good health. The CDR3 protein is CASSALRESNQPQHF. The CDR3 bases are TGTGCCAGTAGTGCCCTCCGGGAGAGCAATCAGCCCCAGCATTTT.